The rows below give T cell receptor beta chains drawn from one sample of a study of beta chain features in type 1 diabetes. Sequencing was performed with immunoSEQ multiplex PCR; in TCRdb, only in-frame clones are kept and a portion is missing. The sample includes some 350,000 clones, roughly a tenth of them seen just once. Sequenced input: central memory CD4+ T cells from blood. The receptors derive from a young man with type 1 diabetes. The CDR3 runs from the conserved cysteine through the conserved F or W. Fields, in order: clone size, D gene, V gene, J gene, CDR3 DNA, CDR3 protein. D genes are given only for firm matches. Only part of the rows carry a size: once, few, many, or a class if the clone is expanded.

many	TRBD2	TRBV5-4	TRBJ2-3	TGTGCCAGCAGCTTGAAAAGGGACTACCTCGCGGATACGCAGTATTTT	CASSLKRDYLADTQYF
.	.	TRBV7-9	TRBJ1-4	TGTGCCAGCAGCTTGGGGGTCTATGAAAAACTGTTTTTT	CASSLGVYEKLFF
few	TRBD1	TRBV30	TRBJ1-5	TGTGCCTGGAGTGAGGACAGGGTCCAGCCCCAGCATTTT	CAWSEDRVQPQHF
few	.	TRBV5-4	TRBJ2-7	TGTGCCAGCAGCTTGTCTGGAGGGGGCGTTTCCTACGAGCAGTACTTC	CASSLSGGGVSYEQYF
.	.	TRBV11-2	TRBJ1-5	TGTGCCAGCAGCTTCCCCGGAGATCAGCCCCAGCATTTT	CASSFPGDQPQHF
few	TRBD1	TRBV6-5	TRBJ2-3	TGTGCCAGCAACCGGGGACAGGGGACAGATACGCAGTATTTT	CASNRGQGTDTQYF
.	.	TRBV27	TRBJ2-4	TGTGCCAGCAGCCCCTGGGAAGGCGCGGACATTCAGTACTTC	CASSPWEGADIQYF
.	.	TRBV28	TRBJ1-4	TGTGCCAGCACGAGTACAACTAATGAAAAACTGTTTTTT	CASTSTTNEKLFF
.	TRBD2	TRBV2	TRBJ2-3	TGTGCCACCGAGCCTAGCGGGAGAACAGATACGCAGTATTTT	CATEPSGRTDTQYF
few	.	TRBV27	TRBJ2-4	TGTGCCAGCAGTTTATCTTACAGGGACAACATTCAGTACTTC	CASSLSYRDNIQYF
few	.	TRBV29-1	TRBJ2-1	TGCAGCGCGGGGGTGGGCAGGGTGTACAATGAGCAGTTCTTC	CSAGVGRVYNEQFF
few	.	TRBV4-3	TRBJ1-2	TGCGCCAGCAGCGGTACAGGAAACTATGGCTACACCTTC	CASSGTGNYGYTF
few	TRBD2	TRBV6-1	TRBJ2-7	TGTGCCAGCGCTAGCGGGCTCTCCTACGAGCAGTACTTC	CASASGLSYEQYF
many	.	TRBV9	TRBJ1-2	TGTGCCAGCAGCGTAGAAGTAGGGATCGGCTACACCTTC	CASSVEVGIGYTF
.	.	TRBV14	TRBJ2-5	TGTGCCAGCAGCCGGTTAAACTCCAGGGATTTAAAGACCCAGTACTTC	CASSRLNSRDLKTQYF
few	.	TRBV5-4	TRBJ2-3	TGTGCCAGCAGCCGGGAGAATGGCGCAGATACGCAGTATTTT	CASSRENGADTQYF
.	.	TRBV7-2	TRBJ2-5	TGTGCCAGCAGCCGTACCCGAGGAGAGACCCAGTACTTC	CASSRTRGETQYF
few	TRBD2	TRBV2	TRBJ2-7	TGTGCCAGCAGCCGTCTAGCGGGAGGAGGCCACGAGCAGTACTTC	CASSRLAGGGHEQYF
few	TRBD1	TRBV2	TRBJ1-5	TGTGCCAGCAGTAAGACAGGGGGCAGACAGCCCCAGCATTTT	CASSKTGGRQPQHF
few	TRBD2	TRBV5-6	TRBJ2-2	TGTGCCAGCAGCTTCCCGGGACTAGGAACCCCAACTCTCGGGGAGCTGTTTTTT	CASSFPGLGTPTLGELFF
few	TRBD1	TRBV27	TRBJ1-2	TGTGCCAGCAGTCTCGGGACAGGGGTCGGCTACACCTTC	CASSLGTGVGYTF
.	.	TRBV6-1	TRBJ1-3	TGTGCCACCGGGCGGGAAGTCAACTCTGGAAACACCATATATTTT	CATGREVNSGNTIYF
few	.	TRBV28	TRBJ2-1	TGTGCCAGCAGGGTCGACAATGAGCAGTTCTTC	CASRVDNEQFF
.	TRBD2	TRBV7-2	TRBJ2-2	TGTGCCAGCAGCCCCCTAGCGGGAGGTAACACCGGGGAGCTGTTTTTT	CASSPLAGGNTGELFF
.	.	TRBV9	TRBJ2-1	TGTGCCAGCAGCCCTCCAGAGGCAGTTGGAAAGGGAGATGAGCAGTTCTTC	CASSPPEAVGKGDEQFF
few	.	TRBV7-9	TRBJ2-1	TGTGCCAGCAGCTTATGGGAGACCTCCTACAATGAGCAGTTCTTC	CASSLWETSYNEQFF
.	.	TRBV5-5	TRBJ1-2	TGTGCCAGCAGCCCATGGGGGGAGTCGAGCGGCTACACCTTC	CASSPWGESSGYTF
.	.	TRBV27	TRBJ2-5	TGTGCCAGCAGTTTATACGTCAACCAAGAGACCCAGTACTTC	CASSLYVNQETQYF
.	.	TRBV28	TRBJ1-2	TGTGCCAGCAGTTTACGGGCAGGGCCCTATGGCTACACCTTC	CASSLRAGPYGYTF
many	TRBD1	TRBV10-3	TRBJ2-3	TGTGCCATCAGAAGACCGGGACAGGGCCTAGATACGCAGTATTTT	CAIRRPGQGLDTQYF
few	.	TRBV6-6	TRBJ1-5	TGTGCCAGCGTCTATGGCCTCCCTTCCAATCAGCCCCAGCATTTT	CASVYGLPSNQPQHF
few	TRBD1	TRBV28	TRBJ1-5	TGTGCCAGCAGTCGTTCGGACAGGGGCAATCAGCCCCAGCATTTT	CASSRSDRGNQPQHF
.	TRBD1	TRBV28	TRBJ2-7	TGTGCCAGCAGTTTACTTGGTACTGACAGGGACCACGAGCAGTACTTC	CASSLLGTDRDHEQYF